This is a list of T cell receptor beta chains from one sample in a study of T cell changes during pregnancy in multiple sclerosis. Data came from immunoSEQ multiplex PCR; TCRdb stores just in-frame clones and leaves some out. The sample consists of tens of thousands of clones, 88% of them appearing once. Sequencing was performed on CD4+ T cells from peripheral blood mononuclear cells, taken in the first trimester of pregnancy. The receptors come from a female donor in good health, enrolled as a control in a pregnancy study. Each CDR3 is given with its conserved first and last residue. Each record gives: V gene, D gene, J gene, clone size, CDR3 DNA, CDR3 protein. D genes are given only for firm matches. The listing skips clone size in some rows; elsewhere it reads once, few, many or a size class.

V: TRBV27
D: TRBD1
J: TRBJ2-7
size: -
DNA: TGTGCCAGCAGTCCCGGGACAGGAGTCTACGAGCAGTACTTC
CDR3: CASSPGTGVYEQYF

V: TRBV5-1
D: -
J: TRBJ2-7
size: -
DNA: TGCGCCAGCAGGACAGAAAGCTCCTACGAGCAGTACTTC
CDR3: CASRTESSYEQYF

V: TRBV19
D: TRBD1
J: TRBJ1-5
size: -
DNA: TGTGCCAGTAGTCGGGACAGGGGCAATCAGCCCCAGCATTTT
CDR3: CASSRDRGNQPQHF

V: TRBV7-8
D: TRBD1
J: TRBJ1-1
size: -
DNA: TGTGCTACCGGGACAGTGAACACTGAAGCTTTCTTT
CDR3: CATGTVNTEAFF

V: TRBV28
D: -
J: TRBJ1-2
size: -
DNA: TGTGCCAGCAGTCCACAGACAGGCTACTATGGCTACACCTTC
CDR3: CASSPQTGYYGYTF

V: TRBV29-1
D: TRBD2
J: TRBJ2-4
size: -
DNA: TGCAGCGTTGAAGCCACTCGGGATAGCGGGAGATCCTTC
CDR3: CSVEATRDSGRSF

V: TRBV30
D: TRBD1
J: TRBJ2-1
size: -
DNA: TGTGCCTGGTTGACAGGGGGCTTTGAGCAGTTCTTC
CDR3: CAWLTGGFEQFF

V: TRBV5-8
D: TRBD1
J: TRBJ1-5
size: once
DNA: TGTGCCAGCAGCTTGGACAGGGGCCGAAATCAGCCCCAGCATTTT
CDR3: CASSLDRGRNQPQHF

V: TRBV6-1
D: TRBD2
J: TRBJ2-5
size: once
DNA: TGTGCCACCGCCTTTCAGGGCGGGGGGGAGACCCAGTACTTC
CDR3: CATAFQGGGETQYF

V: TRBV11-2
D: TRBD2
J: TRBJ2-5
size: -
DNA: TGTGCCAGCAGCTCTAATAGCGGGTCTTCTGGGACCCAGTACTTC
CDR3: CASSSNSGSSGTQYF

V: TRBV2
D: TRBD1
J: TRBJ1-1
size: -
DNA: TGTGCCAGCCCTGACAGGGGGAGGACTGAAGCTTTCTTT
CDR3: CASPDRGRTEAFF